This T cell receptor (beta chain) appears in the sequencing data of a study of blood T cell repertoires in COVID-19. Looking at the study overall: PBMCs, B-cell-depleted T cells, or T cells were the source of the cDNA or gDNA that made up the material.

This CDR3 comprises 13 residues. The V end was cut by 5 bases, the J end by 5 bases, with 12 bases between. Germline values: CDR1 SGHAT, CDR2 FQNNGV. Per the authors' pipeline: By means of reference gene primer amplification, nucleated cell counts were estimated. This table comes from immunoSEQ multiplex PCR, and its TCRdb copy is limited to in-frame clones, with some not included. V and J calls and clone size are those listed in that table; D and trimming were worked out from the DNA. The sample shows about 250,000 clones, 90% to 95% of them seen only once. Cohort 3 recovered donors had two negative PCRs, clearance, or symptom resolution.

The sequenced sample was PBMCs or T cells enriched from blood (not recorded which). The chain links TRBV11-2 to TRBJ2-5, with D possibly being TRBD2 (5 bases). The source of this sequence is a woman aged 18-29 years who had recovered from COVID-19. In DNA form, the CDR3 reads TGTGCCAGCAGCCCACGGCCGGGGGAGACCCAGTACTTC. It translates to CASSPRPGETQYF.